This T cell receptor (beta chain) originates from a study of regulatory T cells in long-lasting Graves disease. General study points: Investigators studied peripheral blood only, not thyroid tissue. When disease was persistent, TRBV28, TRBJ1-2 and TRBJ2-5 were the favored segments.

A note on this clonotype: Antigen: not known.

HTBI primers from iRepertoire and Arm-PCR of CDR3 regions yielded the TCR beta libraries. TCRdb reprocessed the multiplex PCR reads via MiXCR and lists one record per CDR3 protein. The sample includes roughly 300,000 distinct CDR3 sequences, roughly a fifth of them seen just once. As for time point: persistent/refractory GD, antithyroid drugs over 5 years with positive TRAb. Preparation of the TCR library used RNA extracted from PBMCs. Patients all came to the study from an endocrinology department in Xi'an, China. Blood from the periphery, approximately 8.6 milliliters in all, was drawn into EDTA tubes. Germline V CDR1 and CDR2: SGHTA, FQGNSA. V shed 3 bases, J shed 5 bases, and the junction held 15 bases outside the gene matches. The CDR3 has 20 amino acids.

The TCR comes from a female donor with Graves disease. The chain combines TRBV7-2 with TRBJ2-5, with 16 bases matching TRBD2. Sample: peripheral blood mononuclear cells (PBMCs), taken when the disease was refractory, from a patient treated with antithyroid drugs. This CDR3 reads CASSFSLPGLAGGLGETQYF. CDR3 DNA sequence: TGTGCCAGCAGCTTCTCGCTTCCGGGACTAGCGGGGGGGCTTGGGGAGACCCAGTACTTC.